These 32 T cell receptor beta chains came from one sample sequenced in a study of T cell clonotyping in hematopoietic cell transplantation. Method: immunoSEQ multiplex PCR; TCRdb's copy keeps in-frame clones and lacks some. Of more than 40,000 clones listed, 95% were seen once; the top ten hold roughly 0.91%. Sequencing was done on a sample of peripheral blood mononuclear cells. Every receptor here comes from a man younger than 45 in good health. Some clones in this sample may be carry-over from other donors' samples.

The rearrangement uses TRBV11-1 and TRBJ1-2; D call uncertain. CDR3 length equals 15 residues. Trimming shortened V by 3 bases and J by 4 bases, and 15 bases separated the two germline ends. Germline V gene sequence: CDR1 SGHAT, CDR2 FQDESV (reference sequence). CDR3 nucleotides: TGTGCCAGCAGCTTGTCCGGGAGGACTTTCTATGGCTACACCTTC. Residues: CASSLSGRTFYGYTF.

The chain joins TRBV2 to TRBJ2-2, with 9 bases fitting TRBD2. Trimming cost V 0 bases and J 8 bases; bases outside gene matches: 16. Germline V lookup: CDR1 SNHLY, CDR2 FYNNEI. The CDR3 spans 19 residues. CDR3 sequence reads: CASSEAMSSGNIGAGELFF. The CDR3 region has the DNA TGTGCCAGCAGTGAAGCGATGTCTAGCGGGAATATCGGAGCTGGGGAGCTGTTTTTT. The entire variable domain, with the rest obtained from reference TRBV2 and TRBJ2-2, is as follows: EPEVTQTPSHQVTQMGQEVILRCVPISNHLYFYWYRQILGQKVEFLVSFYNNEISEKSEIFDDQFSVERPDGSNFTLKIRSTKLEDSAMYFCASSEAMSSGNIGAGELFFGEGSRLTVL.

V gene TRBV10-3 combines with J gene TRBJ2-7; 8 bases align to TRBD1. V lost 10 bases and J lost 5; bases outside the gene matches: 7. CDR3 length: 12 residues. From germline, CDR1 is ENHRY and CDR2 SYGVKD. CDR3 region: CATKTGEDEQYF. As DNA, the CDR3 is TGTGCCACCAAGACAGGGGAGGACGAGCAGTACTTC.

The CDR3 DNA reads TGTGCCAGCAGCGCCGATACTTCTGGAAACACCATATATTTT. Translated: CASSADTSGNTIYF. The chain joins TRBV9 to TRBJ1-3; D call uncertain. The CDR3 runs 14 residues. Between the trimmed V and J ends, which lost 3 bases and 1 base, there was a span of 8 bases. Germline V lookup: CDR1 SGDLS, CDR2 YYNGEE.

The chain couples TRBV6-1 to TRBJ2-7; D is perhaps TRBD2 (6 bases). With 4 bases removed from V and 6 bases from J, the gap between germline ends came to 13 bases. CDR1 is MNHNS and CDR2 is SASEGT in the germline V gene. The length of the CDR3 is 13 residues. In nucleotides, the CDR3 is TGTGCCAGCAGTGCCGACAAGGGACTCGAGCAGTACTTC. Protein: CASSADKGLEQYF.

V is TRBV13 and J is TRBJ1-6; no reliable D call. V dropped 5 bases and J dropped 9 bases, with 14 bases sitting between them. Looked up from germline, CDR1 is PRHDT and CDR2 is FYEKMQ (reference sequence). The CDR3 is 14 residues long. CDR3: CASSAPGNTSPLHF. DNA of the CDR3: TGTGCCAGCAGCGCCCCAGGAAATACTTCACCCCTCCACTTT.

This clone is a singleton in its sample. The chain combines TRBV7-6 with TRBJ2-7; 14 nucleotides align to TRBD2. The CDR3 totals 15 residues. J lost 6 bases, V lost 5 bases, and 6 bases had no gene match. Germline V gene sequence: CDR1 SGHVS, CDR2 FNYEAQ. Here the CDR3 reads CASSQGTSGRVEQYF. In DNA, the CDR3 is TGTGCCAGCAGCCAAGGGACTAGCGGGAGAGTCGAGCAGTACTTC.

The V gene is TRBV5-4, the J gene TRBJ2-1; D remains ambiguous. The CDR3 extends over 15 amino acids. Germline values: CDR1 SGHNT, CDR2 YYREEE (reference sequence). V shed 3 bases and J shed 0 bases, with 10 bases lying between them. This chain's CDR3 is CASSSMEGSYNEQFF. CDR3 nucleotide sequence: TGTGCCAGCAGCTCGATGGAAGGCTCCTACAATGAGCAGTTCTTC.

This chain links TRBV5-6 with TRBJ2-1; D is uncertain. Germline lookup yields CDR1 SGHDT and CDR2 YYEEEE. The V end lost 4 bases, the J end lost 6 bases, and 11 bases lay between the germline ends. CDR3 length: 13 amino acids. The CDR3 DNA sequence: TGTGCCAGCAGCCCATCCCCTAGCAATGAGCAGTTCTTC. It is translated as CASSPSPSNEQFF.

V usage is TRBV7-2 and J usage is TRBJ2-7; TRBD1 or TRBD2 may be the D gene (5 bases each). CDR3 length: 14 residues. V lost 5 bases and J 6 bases, leaving 17 bases between the germline ends. Germline values: CDR1 SGHTA, CDR2 FQGNSA. The CDR3 DNA is TGTGCCAGCAGCCACCAAGGGGTTCGGGGCGAGCAGTACTTC. This encodes CASSHQGVRGEQYF.

This clone was counted a few times. CDR3 nucleotides: TGTGCCAGCAGCCACGAGAAATCAGGGTTGGCGGGCTACACCTTC. Translating it yields CASSHEKSGLAGYTF. V usage is TRBV6-5 and J usage is TRBJ1-2; perhaps TRBD1 as D (5 bases). Germline lookup yields CDR1 MNHEY and CDR2 SVGAGI. With 6 bases removed from V and 8 bases from J, the gap between germline ends came to 22 bases. The CDR3 has 15 residues.

The sample holds one count of this clone. The chain carries TRBV18 and TRBJ2-5; D may be TRBD1 (6 bases). V was pared by 6 bases and J by 2 bases, with 13 bases between. The CDR3 contains 14 residues. Germline V gene lookup returns CDR1 KGHSH and CDR2 LQKENI. CDR3 sequence reads: CASSSGQPQETQYF. DNA for the CDR3: TGTGCCAGCTCGTCCGGACAGCCACAAGAGACCCAGTACTTC. The full variable domain, its missing parts supplied by reference TRBV18 and TRBJ2-5, is NAGVMQNPRHLVRRRGQEARLRCSPMKGHSHVYWYRQLPEEGLKFMVYLQKENIIDESGMPKERFSAEFPKEGPSILRIQQVVRGDSAAYFCASSSGQPQETQYFGPGTRLLVL.

The rearrangement uses TRBV7-3 and TRBJ2-3; possibly TRBD2 for D (5 bases). Between the trimmed V and J ends, which lost 3 bases and 5 bases, there was a span of 6 bases. This CDR3 has 12 amino acids. Germline V gene data show CDR1 as SGHTA and CDR2 as FQGTGA. The CDR3 DNA is TGTGCCAGCAGCTTTCGGGGAGATACGCAGTATTTT. This codes for CASSFRGDTQYF.

The chain links TRBV7-9 to TRBJ2-3; D is unclear. Germline CDR1 is SEHNR and CDR2 is FQNEAQ (reference sequence). This CDR3 comprises 14 residues. Trimming left V 1 base short and J 2 bases short, with 7 bases between. The CDR3 nucleotides read TGTGCCAGCAGCTTAGGAGAGACCACAGATACGCAGTATTTT. This sequence encodes CASSLGETTDTQYF.

This chain connects TRBV5-1 to TRBJ2-6; no reliable D call. The CDR3 sequence is 17 residues long. Germline V lookup: CDR1 SGHRS, CDR2 YFSETQ. Trimming stripped 4 bases from V and 2 bases from J, with 16 bases between. This chain's CDR3 is CASSPQDGRPGANVLTF. The CDR3, as DNA: TGCGCCAGCAGCCCCCAGGACGGCCGGCCTGGGGCCAACGTCCTGACTTTC.

V is TRBV11-3 and J is TRBJ2-2, with D possibly matching TRBD1 (5 bases). The CDR3 loop spans 14 amino acids. Germline values: CDR1 SGHNT, CDR2 YENEEA. With 8 bases removed from V and 5 bases from J, the gap between germline ends came to 15 bases. CDR3 nucleotide sequence: TGTGCCAGCGTTAGGGGTCGCCGGACCGGGGAGCTGTTTTTT. Translating it yields CASVRGRRTGELFF.

V and J are TRBV5-1 and TRBJ1-2; 9 bases match TRBD1. This CDR3 contains 14 residues. Per germline, CDR1 SGHRS and CDR2 YFSETQ. The J segment lost 8 bases and the V segment lost 4 bases, leaving 9 bases of the junction unmatched. The CDR3 DNA sequence: TGCGCCAGCAGCGAGTTGGACAGGGGTGAAGGCTACACCTTC. It translates to CASSELDRGEGYTF.

CDR3 sequence (DNA): TGTGCCAGCAGTTTACGCGCGGGACAAATATCCTCTGGCTACACCTTC. This sequence encodes CASSLRAGQISSGYTF. The rearrangement links TRBV27 to TRBJ1-2; a possible D gene is TRBD1 (6 bases). CDR3 length: 16 residues. V lost 2 bases, J lost 7 bases, and 20 bases lay in between. The germline CDR1 and CDR2 sequences are MNHEY and SMNVEV (reference sequence).

The chain recombines TRBV6-1 with TRBJ1-1; D is uncertain. Per the germline V gene, CDR1 is MNHNS and CDR2 is SASEGT. The CDR3 has 14 residues. V lost 7 bases and J 0 bases, leaving 12 bases between the germline ends. CDR3 in amino acids: CASNPRRMNTEAFF. The CDR3 DNA sequence: TGTGCCAGCAACCCGAGGAGGATGAACACTGAAGCTTTCTTT.

The DNA of the CDR3 is TGTGCCAGTAGTACAACCTTCTTGGGACAGGGAACAAGCTCCTACGAGCAGTACTTC. Translating gives CASSTTFLGQGTSSYEQYF. This sequence joins TRBV19 and TRBJ2-7, with 9 bases fitting TRBD1. Unmatched junction bases numbered 16, after V lost 4 bases and J lost 0 bases. The CDR3 extends over 19 amino acids. From germline, CDR1 is LNHDA and CDR2 SQIVND (reference sequence).

This clone was seen a few times. The chain links TRBV19 to TRBJ1-5; TRBD1 matches at 8 bases. Germline CDR1 and CDR2: LNHDA and SQIVND (reference sequence). The CDR3 totals 14 residues. V trimming: 4 bases; J trimming: 6 bases; junction bases outside the gene matches: 5. CDR3 amino acids: CASSTTGVGQPQHF. CDR3 bases: TGTGCCAGTAGTACGACAGGGGTCGGTCAGCCCCAGCATTTT. The complete variable domain, with remaining parts taken from reference TRBV19 and TRBJ1-5, reads DGGITQSPKYLFRKEGQNVTLSCEQNLNHDAMYWYRQDPGQGLRLIYYSQIVNDFQKGDIAEGYSVSREKKESFPLTVTSAQKNPTAFYLCASSTTGVGQPQHFGDGTRLSIL.

This clone was seen once. Written as DNA, the CDR3 is TGCAGCGTCCACGTGGGTGGGGGTACCTCAGATACGCAGTATTTT. Residues: CSVHVGGGTSDTQYF. The J gene is TRBJ2-3, the V gene TRBV29-1, with D possibly called TRBD1 or TRBD2 (5 bases each). Germline V CDR1 and CDR2: SQVTM, ANQGSEA. Deletions cut 6 bases from V and 4 bases from J, with 20 bases between. The CDR3 runs 15 residues.

This clone appeared a few times. The chain uses TRBV5-4 and TRBJ2-7, with 9 bases that match TRBD2. CDR3 length: 16 amino acids. Germline loops: CDR1 SGHNT, CDR2 YYREEE (reference sequence). J lost 4 bases, V lost 0 bases, and 8 bases had no gene match. The CDR3 protein is CASSLGGLAGWYEQYF. CDR3 in DNA: TGTGCCAGCAGCTTGGGCGGTCTAGCGGGATGGTACGAGCAGTACTTC. The whole variable domain, remainder taken from reference TRBV5-4 and TRBJ2-7, is ETGVTQSPTHLIKTRGQQVTLRCSSQSGHNTVSWYQQALGQGPQFIFQYYREEENGRGNFPPRFSGLQFPNYSSELNVNALELDDSALYLCASSLGGLAGWYEQYFGPGTRLTVT.

The J gene is TRBJ1-1, the V gene TRBV7-3; TRBD1 might be the D (5 bases). Trimming stripped 5 bases from V and 1 base from J, with 11 bases between. This CDR3 comprises 14 residues. The germline V gene has CDR1 SGHTA and CDR2 FQGTGA. CDR3 in amino acids: CASSAGTANTEAFF. The CDR3 bases are TGTGCCAGCAGCGCCGGGACGGCGAACACTGAAGCTTTCTTT.

V and J are TRBV27 and TRBJ1-1, with no clear D. Germline-derived CDR1 and CDR2 are MNHEY and SMNVEV (reference sequence). V lost 10 bases to trimming and J lost 1 base, with 16 bases between them. The CDR3 sequence is 14 residues long. The CDR3 loop is CATTKTRWNTEAFF. In DNA, the CDR3 is TGTGCCACCACGAAAACACGTTGGAACACTGAAGCTTTCTTT.

The CDR3 here is CASSALTGNTEAFF. CDR3 nucleotide sequence: TGCGCCAGCAGCGCCCTGACAGGGAACACTGAAGCTTTCTTT. This chain connects TRBV5-1 to TRBJ1-1; D might be TRBD1 (6 bases). CDR1 SGHRS and CDR2 YFSETQ come from the germline V gene. V was pared by 4 bases and J by 1 base, with 11 bases between. The CDR3 extends over 14 amino acids. Based on the CDR3 plus reference TRBV5-1 and TRBJ1-1, the full variable domain is KAGVTQTPRYLIKTRGQQVTLSCSPISGHRSVSWYQQTPGQGLQFLFEYFSETQRNKGNFPGRFSGRQFSNSRSEMNVSTLELGDSALYLCASSALTGNTEAFFGQGTRLTVV.

V gene TRBV6-5 combines with J gene TRBJ2-1; D is unclear. This CDR3 spans 13 amino acids. Looked up from germline, CDR1 is MNHEY and CDR2 is SVGAGI. Trimming pared 6 bases from V and 5 bases from J, leaving 11 bases between. The DNA for the CDR3 is TGTGCCAGCAGCTGGTCCCCAGACAATGAGCAGTTCTTC. Residues: CASSWSPDNEQFF.

A single count supports this clone. The chain recombines TRBV10-3 with TRBJ2-1; D is undetermined. The CDR3 spans 15 residues. Per the germline V gene, CDR1 is ENHRY and CDR2 is SYGVKD. V lost 6 bases and J lost 3, with 15 bases in between. The CDR3 DNA sequence: TGTGCCATCAGCTCAAAGTCGGAAGGCTACAATGAGCAGTTCTTC. Its protein product is CAISSKSEGYNEQFF.

In DNA, the CDR3 is TGTGCCAGCAGTGCGGTTAACTACGAGCAGTACTTC. This encodes CASSAVNYEQYF. This chain connects TRBV6-1 to TRBJ2-7; D call uncertain. V was cut by 4 bases and J by 3 bases, with 7 bases left in between. Germline V gives CDR1 MNHNS, CDR2 SASEGT. This CDR3 has 12 residues.

The chain recombines TRBV2 with TRBJ1-1; D gene ambiguous. Between the trimmed V and J ends, which lost 2 bases and 0 bases, there was a span of 13 bases. Germline lookup yields CDR1 SNHLY and CDR2 FYNNEI. The CDR3 is 16 residues long. CDR3 nucleotides: TGTGCCAGCAGTGAAATTTTGGCAGTTGTGAACACTGAAGCTTTCTTT. Translating it yields CASSEILAVVNTEAFF.

In the case of this clone: One end of the junction does not line up with germline, which may come from a read error. The genes are TRBV13 and TRBJ1-1; 9 positions match TRBD1. The CDR3 has 17 amino acids. From germline, CDR1 is PRHDT and CDR2 FYEKMQ (reference sequence). This chain's CDR3 is CASSLGLTGGSATEAFF. CDR3 sequence (DNA): TGTGCCAGCAGCCTAGGTTTGACAGGGGGGAGTGCCACTGAAGCTTTCTTT.

This clone was found once. The chain joins TRBV2 to TRBJ1-1; D gene unclear. The V and J ends lost 9 bases and 0 bases respectively, with 26 bases between them. Per the germline V gene, CDR1 is SNHLY and CDR2 is FYNNEI. This CDR3 contains 18 residues. The DNA for the CDR3 is TGTGCCAGTAGGTTAGGCCTATTAAACTACAACATGAACACTGAAGCTTTCTTT. This gives the protein CASRLGLLNYNMNTEAFF.